Sequencing of this T cell receptor beta chain was carried out in a study of T cell responses to AZD1222 COVID-19 vaccine. CDR1 LNHDA and CDR2 SQIVND come from the germline V gene (reference sequence). The V and J ends lost 6 bases and 4 bases respectively, with 15 bases between them. This CDR3 contains 14 residues. Sequencing was performed with immunoSEQ multiplex PCR; in TCRdb, only in-frame clones are kept and a portion is missing. The sample includes 140,000 to 150,000 clones, roughly nine tenths of them seen just once. This clonotype originated in an adult in good health. The sequences come from peripheral blood, collected on day 0 of AZD1222 vaccination. The rearrangement links TRBV19 to TRBJ1-2; maybe TRBD1 (5 bases). The CDR3 nucleotides are TGTGCCAGTAGCCAGGACACCGCCGGCTATGGCTACACCTTC. It encodes CASSQDTAGYGYTF.